One and the same sample provided the 28 T cell receptor beta chains below, sequenced in a study of shared clonotypes between healthy human individuals. The table came from immunoSEQ multiplex PCR; TCRdb's copy has only in-frame clones and leaves some out. The sample records a few million clones, about 92% being singletons. The source material was naive CD4+ T cells from PBMCs. Subset noted: CD45RA+ positively selected. The receptors were sampled from a man between 18 and 29 years old in good health. Some clones in this sample may be carry-over from other donors' samples.

This clone is a singleton in its sample. The chain is built from TRBV15 and TRBJ1-1, with a weak D call TRBD1 (5 bases). The V gene's germline CDR1 is LNHNV and CDR2 YYDKDF (reference sequence). The CDR3 is made up of 14 amino acids. V was cut by 1 base and J by 8 bases, with 14 bases left in between. CDR3 coding DNA: TGTGCCACCAGCAGAGGCACCTCCGGGACGGAAGCTTTCTTT. Its protein product is CATSRGTSGTEAFF.

V is TRBV5-1 and J is TRBJ2-1, with D possibly matching TRBD1 (7 bases). The CDR3 is made up of 15 amino acids. V lost 4 bases and J lost 5, with 16 bases in between. The germline gives CDR1 SGHRS, CDR2 YFSETQ. The CDR3 here is CASSGGGAGDNEQFF. The DNA for the CDR3 is TGCGCCAGCAGCGGAGGGGGCGCTGGGGACAATGAGCAGTTCTTC.

CDR3 sequence reads: CASSPPSTSYNEQFF. DNA for the CDR3: TGTGCCAGCTCACCCCCTTCAACCTCTTACAATGAGCAGTTCTTC. The J gene is TRBJ2-1, the V gene TRBV18; no definite D call. Between the trimmed V and J ends, which lost 3 bases and 4 bases, there was a span of 13 bases. The CDR3 length is 15 residues. Germline-derived CDR1 and CDR2 are KGHSH and LQKENI.

V gene TRBV7-9 combines with J gene TRBJ2-1; 9 bases match TRBD2. CDR3 size: 19 residues. CDR1 SEHNR and CDR2 FQNEAQ come from the germline V gene (reference sequence). V lost 2 bases, J lost 0 bases, and 11 bases stayed unmatched. The CDR3 nucleotides read TGTGCCAGCAGCTTAAGAGCGGGAGGTCAAGCCAGCTCCTACAATGAGCAGTTCTTC. Encoded protein: CASSLRAGGQASSYNEQFF. Together with reference TRBV7-9 and TRBJ2-1, the CDR3 gives the full variable domain: DTGVSQNPRHKITKRGQNVTFRCDPISEHNRLYWYRQTLGQGPEFLTYFQNEAQLEKSRLLSDRFSAERPKGSFSTLEIQRTEQGDSAMYLCASSLRAGGQASSYNEQFFGPGTRLTVL.

With regard to this clone: In the same sample, other DNA sequences code for this CDR3. V usage is TRBV5-4 and J usage is TRBJ2-1; possible D gene TRBD2, 7 bases. Trimming left V 2 bases short and J 4 bases short, with 13 bases between. CDR1 is SGHNT and CDR2 is YYREEE in the germline V gene (reference sequence). This CDR3 spans 15 amino acids. For the CDR3, the DNA is TGTGCCAGCAGCTTTGGGGGAGGGGGATACAATGAGCAGTTCTTC. Translated, it gives CASSFGGGGYNEQFF.

The chain has TRBV29-1 and TRBJ1-2; D ambiguous. CDR1 is SQVTM, CDR2 ANQGSEA, per germline. The CDR3 contains 11 residues. The V and J ends lost 8 bases and 4 bases respectively, with 11 bases between them. In DNA, the CDR3 is TGCAGCTTCGGAGAACTCTATGGCTACACCTTC. Amino acids: CSFGELYGYTF.

V is TRBV19 and J is TRBJ1-1; D unresolved. V dropped 7 bases and J dropped 0 bases, with 21 bases sitting between them. This CDR3 has 17 residues. The V gene's germline CDR1 is LNHDA and CDR2 SQIVND (reference sequence). CDR3 region: CASTRRVADPMNTEAFF. CDR3 DNA: TGTGCCAGTACCAGAAGAGTGGCAGACCCTATGAACACTGAAGCTTTCTTT.

The rearrangement uses TRBV28 and TRBJ1-5; D not resolved. The germline V gene has CDR1 MDHEN and CDR2 SYDVKM. This CDR3 has 13 residues. V was shortened by 5 bases and J by 8 bases, with 13 bases between the two germline ends. The CDR3 sequence is CASSPGVGEPQHF. The CDR3 DNA is TGTGCCAGCAGTCCCGGGGTGGGTGAGCCCCAGCATTTT.

The J gene is TRBJ1-1, the V gene TRBV7-3; D is undetermined. V lost 1 base to trimming and J lost 1 base, with 16 bases between them. Germline V gene sequence: CDR1 SGHTA, CDR2 FQGTGA. This CDR3 is built from 17 residues. The CDR3 nucleotides read TGTGCCAGCAGCTTAAGAGGTGCGAGACCGTCGAACACTGAAGCTTTCTTT. Protein sequence: CASSLRGARPSNTEAFF.

V and J are TRBV6-6 and TRBJ2-1; tentative D call: TRBD2 (6 bases). CDR3 length: 15 amino acids. V was trimmed by 6 bases and J by 6 bases, leaving 18 bases between them. Germline CDR1 and CDR2: MNHNY and SVGAGI (reference sequence). CDR3 loop: CASRPPGLSVNEQFF. DNA for the CDR3: TGTGCCAGCAGACCTCCGGGACTTTCAGTCAATGAGCAGTTCTTC.

This chain links TRBV5-1 with TRBJ2-2; unclear D gene. Trimming removed 3 bases at V and 0 bases at J, with 12 bases between. The CDR3 has 16 residues. CDR1 is SGHRS, CDR2 YFSETQ, per germline. The CDR3 DNA reads as TGCGCCAGCAGCTACGTGACCACCGCGAACACCGGGGAGCTGTTTTTT. Translated: CASSYVTTANTGELFF.

The chain carries TRBV4-3 and TRBJ1-4, with D hard to call. Between the trimmed V and J ends, which lost 4 bases and 12 bases, there was a span of 18 bases. Looked up from germline, CDR1 is LGHNA and CDR2 is YSLEER. This CDR3 has 14 residues. The CDR3 DNA follows: TGCGCCAGCAGCCGACTTACACGGGAGGGTCAACTGTTTTTT. Translating gives CASSRLTREGQLFF.

As for this clone: This could be a read error, since a much larger clone is one nucleotide away. V usage is TRBV7-3 and J usage is TRBJ2-7; 13 bases match TRBD2. The CDR3 runs 14 residues. V lost 5 bases to trimming and J lost 5 bases; unmatched junction nucleotides: 3. Per the germline V gene, CDR1 is SGHTA and CDR2 is FQGTGA. The CDR3: CASSPGTSGNEQYF. The CDR3 DNA is TGTGCCAGCAGCCCCGGGACTAGCGGGAACGAGCAGTACTTC.

The rearrangement joins TRBV7-9 to TRBJ1-2; D is possibly TRBD1 (6 bases). The germline V and J ends were trimmed by 5 bases and 7 bases, with 14 bases remaining between them. The CDR3 is 13 amino acids. Germline CDR1 and CDR2: SEHNR and FQNEAQ (reference sequence). CDR3 in DNA: TGTGCCAGCAGCCCATCCCAGGGGACTGGCTACACCTTC. Translating it yields CASSPSQGTGYTF. Full variable domain (outside the CDR3, taken from reference TRBV7-9 and TRBJ1-2): DTGVSQNPRHKITKRGQNVTFRCDPISEHNRLYWYRQTLGQGPEFLTYFQNEAQLEKSRLLSDRFSAERPKGSFSTLEIQRTEQGDSAMYLCASSPSQGTGYTFGSGTRLTVV.

Written as DNA, the CDR3 is TGTGCCCTCGGGCGGGGGACTAGCACAGATACGCAGTATTTT. It translates to CALGRGTSTDTQYF. This chain uses TRBV7-9 with TRBJ2-3; 7 nucleotides line up with TRBD2. The CDR3 is made up of 14 amino acids. Trimming cost V 11 bases and J 0 bases; bases outside gene matches: 8. CDR1 is SEHNR, CDR2 FQNEAQ, per germline (reference sequence). The full variable domain, with the rest looked up from reference TRBV7-9 and TRBJ2-3, is DTGVSQNPRHKITKRGQNVTFRCDPISEHNRLYWYRQTLGQGPEFLTYFQNEAQLEKSRLLSDRFSAERPKGSFSTLEIQRTEQGDSAMYLCALGRGTSTDTQYFGPGTRLTVL.

This chain joins TRBV11-3 and TRBJ2-3, with D unresolved. This CDR3 has 12 amino acids. Trimming took 5 bases from V and 5 from J, leaving 8 bases between them. Germline V gene sequence: CDR1 SGHNT, CDR2 YENEEA. CDR3 nucleotides: TGTGCCAGCAGCGGGAACGAAGATACGCAGTATTTT. It encodes CASSGNEDTQYF.

The chain has TRBV28 and TRBJ2-1; 9 bases map to TRBD2. Per germline, CDR1 MDHEN and CDR2 SYDVKM. The CDR3 totals 20 residues. The ends lost 2 bases at V and 1 base at J; junction bases unmatched: 15. Here the CDR3 reads CASSLERGLAGSKSYNEQFF. The CDR3 DNA reads as TGTGCCAGCAGTTTAGAGCGAGGGCTAGCGGGGAGTAAGTCCTACAATGAGCAGTTCTTC.

The chain has TRBV4-3 and TRBJ1-6; D not resolved. Trimming removed 1 base at V and 3 bases at J, with 7 bases between. The CDR3 sequence is 15 residues long. CDR1 is LGHNA and CDR2 is YSLEER in the germline V gene. Here the CDR3 DNA reads TGCGCCAGCAGCCAAGTTGCAGTCTATAATTCACCCCTCCACTTT. Its protein product is CASSQVAVYNSPLHF.

The CDR3 DNA reads TGTGCCAGCAGGGAGACTAGCGGGACTCTAAATACGCAGTATTTT. Protein: CASRETSGTLNTQYF. V and J are TRBV2 and TRBJ2-3; 11 positions agree with TRBD2. The CDR3 spans 15 residues. The V segment lost 6 bases and the J segment 7 bases; nucleotides outside the gene matches: 9. Germline V gene data show CDR1 as SNHLY and CDR2 as FYNNEI.

The J gene is TRBJ2-7, the V gene TRBV6-5; D is unclear. Trimming left V 4 bases short and J 1 base short, with 11 bases between. The CDR3 consists of 14 residues. Germline values: CDR1 MNHEY, CDR2 SVGAGI. The CDR3 bases are TGTGCCAGCAGTTTATCCCTAGGGTCCTACGAGCAGTACTTC. Its protein is CASSLSLGSYEQYF.

The chain couples TRBV27 to TRBJ2-5, with 8 bases identical to TRBD1. CDR1 is MNHEY, CDR2 SMNVEV, per germline (reference sequence). The CDR3 is made up of 15 amino acids. Unmatched junction bases numbered 12, after V lost 7 bases and J lost 5 bases. In DNA, the CDR3 is TGTGCCAGCACTCAAGGACAGGGAGGAGTGGAGACCCAGTACTTC. Translation: CASTQGQGGVETQYF.

This clone has a single count. The chain joins TRBV18 to TRBJ2-7; maybe TRBD1 (5 bases). The V and J ends lost 2 bases and 0 bases respectively, with 11 bases between them. Looked up from germline, CDR1 is KGHSH and CDR2 is LQKENI. The CDR3 contains 15 residues. The CDR3 region has the DNA TGTGCCAGCTCACCAGGGGCTCCAAGCTCCTACGAGCAGTACTTC. Translation: CASSPGAPSSYEQYF.

Of note for this clone: This sample also contains other DNA sequences that code for the same CDR3. The chain combines TRBV7-3 with TRBJ2-7; D perhaps matches TRBD1 (7 bases). Trimming removed 1 base from V and 6 bases from J, with 10 bases in between. Germline-derived CDR1 and CDR2 are SGHTA and FQGTGA. The CDR3 contains 13 residues. This CDR3 reads CASSLRQGGEQYF. For the CDR3, the DNA is TGTGCCAGCAGCTTAAGACAGGGAGGCGAGCAGTACTTC.

The chain has TRBV6-1 and TRBJ1-2; 7 positions agree with TRBD1. Germline CDR1 and CDR2: MNHNS and SASEGT. CDR3 size: 14 residues. J was trimmed by 8 bases and V by 6 bases; bases with no gene match: 12. CDR3 sequence (DNA): TGTGCCAGCAGCAGGGGGGTTCGACAGGCCGGCTACACCTTC. Encoded protein: CASSRGVRQAGYTF.

The rearrangement links TRBV5-5 to TRBJ1-2, with 8 positions matching TRBD1. The length of the CDR3 is 15 residues. Germline CDR1 and CDR2: SGHKS and YYEKEE (reference sequence). Trimming at V came to 4 bases and at J to 9 bases, leaving 14 bases not matched to a gene. CDR3 protein: CASSPTPGGGLSYTF. The CDR3 DNA reads as TGTGCCAGCAGCCCGACCCCAGGGGGCGGACTGAGCTACACCTTC.

Of note for this clone: The same CDR3 also results from other DNA sequences found in this sample. The V gene is TRBV4-1, the J gene TRBJ2-7, with D unclear. Trimming cost V 1 base and J 0 bases, with 10 bases left between them. The CDR3 has 15 residues. Germline V gives CDR1 MGHRA, CDR2 YSYEKL. CDR3 DNA: TGCGCCAGCAGCCAAGGTCCGGCAGGCTCCTACGAGCAGTACTTC. This gives the protein CASSQGPAGSYEQYF.

In this sample, this clone turned up once. The chain combines TRBV18 with TRBJ2-7; 7 nucleotides match TRBD2. The junction had 5 bases not matched to a gene; V was cut back by 3 bases and J by 6 bases. The CDR3 extends over 13 amino acids. The germline V gene has CDR1 KGHSH and CDR2 LQKENI. The CDR3 is CASSPQWEGEQYF. The DNA of the CDR3 is TGTGCCAGCTCACCTCAGTGGGAGGGCGAGCAGTACTTC.

CDR3 amino acids: CASSEGGAGNQPQHF. The CDR3 DNA sequence: TGTGCCAGCAGTGAAGGGGGGGCAGGCAATCAGCCCCAGCATTTT. The V call is TRBV2, the J call TRBJ1-5; TRBD1 is a possible D gene (6 bases). Germline V CDR1 and CDR2: SNHLY, FYNNEI. The CDR3 extends over 15 amino acids. The germline V and J ends were trimmed by 1 base and 2 bases, with 9 bases remaining between them.